This T cell receptor (beta chain) was sequenced during a study of identical twins' blood T cells. Whole-study context: Roughly 50 million reads covered about six alpha-chain and about six beta-chain libraries.

Each TCR cDNA library carried sample-specific barcodes on both ends. TCRdb analysed the 5' RACE reads with MiXCR anew, one entry per CDR3 protein. The sample yields 350,000 to 400,000 distinct CDR3 sequences, 28% seen once. With V trimmed by 6 bases and J by 4 bases, 6 bases remained unmatched. The length of the CDR3 is 15 residues. Six healthy women, forming three identical twin pairs, donated samples. This receptor was identified in a woman between 18 and 55 years old in good health. The chain joins TRBV12-3 or TRBV12-4 to TRBJ2-3; the match to TRBD2 covers 11 bases. Source material: PBMCs. CDR3 region: CASSLGTSGPDTQYF. Here the CDR3 DNA reads TGTGCCAGCAGCCTAGGGACTAGCGGCCCAGATACGCAGTATTTT.